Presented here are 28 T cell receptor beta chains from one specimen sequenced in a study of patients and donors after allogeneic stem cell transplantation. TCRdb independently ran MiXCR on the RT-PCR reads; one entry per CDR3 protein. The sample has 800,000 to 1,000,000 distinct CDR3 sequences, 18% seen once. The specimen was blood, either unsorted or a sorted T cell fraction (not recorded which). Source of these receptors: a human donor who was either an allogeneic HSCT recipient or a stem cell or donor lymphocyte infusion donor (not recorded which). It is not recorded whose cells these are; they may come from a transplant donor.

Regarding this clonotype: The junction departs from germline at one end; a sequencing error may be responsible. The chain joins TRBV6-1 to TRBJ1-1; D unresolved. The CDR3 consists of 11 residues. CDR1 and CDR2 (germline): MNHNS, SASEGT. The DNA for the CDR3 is TGTGCCAGCAGAGAAACCGGCCCCCGCTACTTT. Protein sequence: CASRETGPRYF.

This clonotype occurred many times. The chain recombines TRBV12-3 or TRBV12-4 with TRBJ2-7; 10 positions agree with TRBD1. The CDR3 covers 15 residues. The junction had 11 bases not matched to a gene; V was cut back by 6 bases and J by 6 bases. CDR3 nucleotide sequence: TGTGCCAGCAGGTCTTCGGGGACAGGGGTTTTCGAGCAGTACTTC. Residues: CASRSSGTGVFEQYF.

CDR3 amino acids: CASYQRLAVPYEQYF. The CDR3 nucleotides read TGTGCCAGCTATCAACGACTAGCTGTCCCCTACGAGCAGTACTTC. The V and J genes are TRBV6-2 or TRBV6-3 and TRBJ2-7, with 7 bases fitting TRBD2. J gave up 2 bases and V 8 bases, and 12 bases lay outside the gene matches. The CDR3 contains 15 residues. CDR1 MNHEY and CDR2 SVGEGT come from the germline V gene.

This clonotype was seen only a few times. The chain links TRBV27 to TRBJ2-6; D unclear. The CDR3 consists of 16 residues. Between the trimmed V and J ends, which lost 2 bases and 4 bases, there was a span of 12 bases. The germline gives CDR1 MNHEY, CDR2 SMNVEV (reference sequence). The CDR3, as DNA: TGTGCCAGCAGTTTACAGGACGTGAGGGGGGCCAACGTCCTGACTTTC. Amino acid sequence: CASSLQDVRGANVLTF. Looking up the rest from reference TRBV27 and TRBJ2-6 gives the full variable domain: EAQVTQNPRYLITVTGKKLTVTCSQNMNHEYMSWYRQDPGLGLRQIYYSMNVEVTDKGDVPEGYKVSRKEKRNFPLILESPSPNQTSLYFCASSLQDVRGANVLTFGAGSRLTVL.

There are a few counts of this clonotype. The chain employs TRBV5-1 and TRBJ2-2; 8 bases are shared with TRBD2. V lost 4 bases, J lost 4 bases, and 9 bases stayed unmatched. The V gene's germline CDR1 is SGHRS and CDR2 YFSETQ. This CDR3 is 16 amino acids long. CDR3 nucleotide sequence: TGCGCCAGCAGCAGGGGGTCCGGGACTAGCACCGGGGAGCTGTTTTTT. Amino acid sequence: CASSRGSGTSTGELFF.

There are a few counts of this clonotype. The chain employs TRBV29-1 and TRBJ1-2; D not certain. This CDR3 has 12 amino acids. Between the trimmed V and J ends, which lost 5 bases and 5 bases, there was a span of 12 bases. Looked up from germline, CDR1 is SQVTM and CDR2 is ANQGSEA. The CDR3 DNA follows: TGCAGCGTTAATACGCCCCCATATGGCTACACCTTC. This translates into CSVNTPPYGYTF.

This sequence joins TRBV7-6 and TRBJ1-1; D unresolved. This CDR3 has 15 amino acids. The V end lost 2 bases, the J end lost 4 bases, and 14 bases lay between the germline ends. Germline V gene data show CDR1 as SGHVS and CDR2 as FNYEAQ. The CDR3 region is CASSLRVWEPTEAFF. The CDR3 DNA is TGTGCCAGCAGCTTACGGGTCTGGGAGCCCACTGAAGCTTTCTTT.

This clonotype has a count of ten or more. The CDR3: CASSNGQGRGQETQYF. The CDR3 nucleotides read TGCGCCAGCAGCAACGGACAGGGTCGGGGACAAGAGACCCAGTACTTC. The gene calls are TRBV5-1 and TRBJ2-5, with 8 bases aligning to TRBD1. Trimming cost V 4 bases and J 2 bases; bases outside gene matches: 10. CDR1 and CDR2 from the germline V gene are SGHRS and YFSETQ. This CDR3 is 16 amino acids long.

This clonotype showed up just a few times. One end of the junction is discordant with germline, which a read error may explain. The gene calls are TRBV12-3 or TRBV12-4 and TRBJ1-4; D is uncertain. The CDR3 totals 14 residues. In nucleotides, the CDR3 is TGTGCCAGCAGCTTAGGACGGCCTCGGGAAAAACTGTTTTTT. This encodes CASSLGRPREKLFF.

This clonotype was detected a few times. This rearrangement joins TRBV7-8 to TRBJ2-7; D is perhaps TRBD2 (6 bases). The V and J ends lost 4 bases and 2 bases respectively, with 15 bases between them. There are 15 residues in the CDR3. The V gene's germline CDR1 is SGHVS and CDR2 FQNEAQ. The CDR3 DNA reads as TGTGCCAGCAGCTCGAACCGGGACTCACCCTACGAGCAGTACTTC. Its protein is CASSSNRDSPYEQYF. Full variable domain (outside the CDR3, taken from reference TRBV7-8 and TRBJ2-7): GAGVSQSPRYKVAKRGQDVALRCDPISGHVSLFWYQQALGQGPEFLTYFQNEAQLDKSGLPSDRFFAERPEGSVSTLKIQRTQQEDSAVYLCASSSNRDSPYEQYFGPGTRLTVT.

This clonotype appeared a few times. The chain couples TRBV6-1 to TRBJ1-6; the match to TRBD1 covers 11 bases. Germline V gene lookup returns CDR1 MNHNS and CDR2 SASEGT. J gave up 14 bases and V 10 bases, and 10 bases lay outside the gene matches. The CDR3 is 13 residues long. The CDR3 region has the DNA TGTGCCACCAAAGGACAGGGGGCAAGAACCCTCCACTTT. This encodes CATKGQGARTLHF.

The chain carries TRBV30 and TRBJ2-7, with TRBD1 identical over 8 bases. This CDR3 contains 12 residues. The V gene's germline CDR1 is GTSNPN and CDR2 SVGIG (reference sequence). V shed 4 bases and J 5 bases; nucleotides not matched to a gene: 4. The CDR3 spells CAWTRTGHEQYF. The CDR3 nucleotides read TGTGCCTGGACGAGGACAGGGCACGAGCAGTACTTC. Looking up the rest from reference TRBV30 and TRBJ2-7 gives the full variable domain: SQTIHQWPATLVQPVGSPLSLECTVEGTSNPNLYWYRQAAGRGLQLLFYSVGIGQISSEVPQNLSASRPQDRQFILSSKKLLLSDSGFYLCAWTRTGHEQYFGPGTRLTVT.

In DNA form, the CDR3 reads TGTGCCAGCAGTGAACAGGGGGCGCTCGGCACTGAAGCTTTCTTT. It encodes CASSEQGALGTEAFF. V usage is TRBV6-1 and J usage is TRBJ1-1; TRBD1 aligns across 8 bases. Germline values: CDR1 MNHNS, CDR2 SASEGT. The V and J ends lost 2 bases and 4 bases, in that order; junction bases with no gene match: 6. This CDR3 comprises 15 residues.

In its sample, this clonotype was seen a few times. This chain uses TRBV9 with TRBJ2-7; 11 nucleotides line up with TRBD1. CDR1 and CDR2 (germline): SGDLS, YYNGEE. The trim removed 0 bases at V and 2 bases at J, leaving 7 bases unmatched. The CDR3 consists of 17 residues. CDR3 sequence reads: CASSVAEGTGGAYEQYF. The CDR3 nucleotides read TGTGCCAGCAGCGTAGCCGAGGGGACAGGGGGAGCCTACGAGCAGTACTTC.

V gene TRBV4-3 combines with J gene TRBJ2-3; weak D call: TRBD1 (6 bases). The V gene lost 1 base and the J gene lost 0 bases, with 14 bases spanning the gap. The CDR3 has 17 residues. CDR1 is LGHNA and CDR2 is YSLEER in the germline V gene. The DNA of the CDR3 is TGCGCCAGCAGCCAAGCCGTAGGGACAAAAAGCACAGATACGCAGTATTTT. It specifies CASSQAVGTKSTDTQYF.

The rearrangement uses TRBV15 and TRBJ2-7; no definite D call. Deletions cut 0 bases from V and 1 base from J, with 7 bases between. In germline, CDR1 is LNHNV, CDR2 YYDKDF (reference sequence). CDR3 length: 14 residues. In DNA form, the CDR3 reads TGTGCCACCAGCAGAGAACAGACATCCTACGAGCAGTACTTC. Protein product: CATSREQTSYEQYF.

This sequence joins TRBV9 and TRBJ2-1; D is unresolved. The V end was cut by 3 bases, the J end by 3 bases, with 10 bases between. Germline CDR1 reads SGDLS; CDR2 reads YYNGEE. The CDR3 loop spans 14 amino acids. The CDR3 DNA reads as TGTGCCAGCAGCGAATGGGGAAGCTACAATGAGCAGTTCTTC. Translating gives CASSEWGSYNEQFF.

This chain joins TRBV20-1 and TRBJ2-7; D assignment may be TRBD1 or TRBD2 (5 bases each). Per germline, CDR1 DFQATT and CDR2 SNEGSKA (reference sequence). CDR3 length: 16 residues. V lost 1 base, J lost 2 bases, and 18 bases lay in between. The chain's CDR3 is CSARAFRDPPPYEQYF. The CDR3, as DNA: TGCAGTGCTAGAGCTTTTCGGGACCCCCCGCCCTACGAGCAGTACTTC.

For the CDR3, the DNA is TGTGCCAGCAGCCAGATGACTAGCAGGGATGAGCAGTTCTTC. Amino acids: CASSQMTSRDEQFF. The genes are TRBV4-2 and TRBJ2-1, with 7 nucleotides matching TRBD2. Germline CDR1 and CDR2: LGHNA and YNFKEQ. This CDR3 is 14 amino acids long. Trimming at V came to 3 bases and at J to 8 bases, leaving 7 bases not matched to a gene.

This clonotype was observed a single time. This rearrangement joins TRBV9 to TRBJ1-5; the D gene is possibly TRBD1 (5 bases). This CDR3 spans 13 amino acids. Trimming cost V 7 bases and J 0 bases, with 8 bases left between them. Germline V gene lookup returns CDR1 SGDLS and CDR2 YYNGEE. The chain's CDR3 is CASAGDSNQPQHF. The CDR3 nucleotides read TGTGCCAGCGCGGGGGATAGCAATCAGCCCCAGCATTTT.

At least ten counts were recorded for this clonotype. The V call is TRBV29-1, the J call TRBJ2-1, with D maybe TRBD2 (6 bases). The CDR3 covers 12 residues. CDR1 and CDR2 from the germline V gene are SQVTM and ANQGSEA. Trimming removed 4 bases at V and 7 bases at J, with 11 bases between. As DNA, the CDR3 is TGCAGCGTTGGGATCAGCGGGAATGAGCAGTTCTTC. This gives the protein CSVGISGNEQFF.

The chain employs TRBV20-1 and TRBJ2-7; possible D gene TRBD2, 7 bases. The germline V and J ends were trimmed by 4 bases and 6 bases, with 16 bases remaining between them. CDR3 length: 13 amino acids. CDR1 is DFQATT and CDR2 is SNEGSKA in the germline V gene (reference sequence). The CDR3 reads CSANRGGGSEQYF. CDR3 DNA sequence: TGCAGTGCTAATCGAGGGGGGGGGTCCGAGCAGTACTTC.

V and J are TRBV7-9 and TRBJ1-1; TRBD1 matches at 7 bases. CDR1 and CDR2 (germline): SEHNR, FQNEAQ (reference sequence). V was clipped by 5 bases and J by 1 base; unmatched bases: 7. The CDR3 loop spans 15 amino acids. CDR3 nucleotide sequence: TGTGCCAGCAGCCCAGACTGGGACAGGAACACTGAAGCTTTCTTT. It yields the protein CASSPDWDRNTEAFF. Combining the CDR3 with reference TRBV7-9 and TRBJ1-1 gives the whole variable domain DTGVSQNPRHKITKRGQNVTFRCDPISEHNRLYWYRQTLGQGPEFLTYFQNEAQLEKSRLLSDRFSAERPKGSFSTLEIQRTEQGDSAMYLCASSPDWDRNTEAFFGQGTRLTVV.

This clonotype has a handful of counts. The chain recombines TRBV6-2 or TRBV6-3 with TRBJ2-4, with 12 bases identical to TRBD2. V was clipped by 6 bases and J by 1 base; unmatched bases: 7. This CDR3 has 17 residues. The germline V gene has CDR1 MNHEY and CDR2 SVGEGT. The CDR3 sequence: CASRTSGGNGAKNIQYF. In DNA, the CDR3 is TGTGCCAGCAGGACTAGCGGGGGCAACGGCGCCAAAAACATTCAGTACTTC.

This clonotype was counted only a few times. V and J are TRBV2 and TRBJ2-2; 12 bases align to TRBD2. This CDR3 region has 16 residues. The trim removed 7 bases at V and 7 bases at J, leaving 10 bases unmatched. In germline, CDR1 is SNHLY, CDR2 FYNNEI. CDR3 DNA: TGTGCCAGCATAATCCTAGCGGGAGGGCCCGGCGGGGAGCTGTTTTTT. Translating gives CASIILAGGPGGELFF.

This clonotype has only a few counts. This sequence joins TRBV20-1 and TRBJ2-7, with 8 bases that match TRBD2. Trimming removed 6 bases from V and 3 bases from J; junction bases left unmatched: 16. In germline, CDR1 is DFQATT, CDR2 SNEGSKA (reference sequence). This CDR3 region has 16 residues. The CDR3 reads CSAPPSWSSGNYEQYF. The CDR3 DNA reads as TGCAGTGCCCCCCCGAGCTGGAGTAGCGGGAACTACGAGCAGTACTTC.

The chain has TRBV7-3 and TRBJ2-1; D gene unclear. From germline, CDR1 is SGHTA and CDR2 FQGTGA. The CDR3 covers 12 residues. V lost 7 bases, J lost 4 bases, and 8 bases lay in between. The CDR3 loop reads CASTDGYNEQFF. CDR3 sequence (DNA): TGTGCCAGCACCGACGGATACAATGAGCAGTTCTTC.

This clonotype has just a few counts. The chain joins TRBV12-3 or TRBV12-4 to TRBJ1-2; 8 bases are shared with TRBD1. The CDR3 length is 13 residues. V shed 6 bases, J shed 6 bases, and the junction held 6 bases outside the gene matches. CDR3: CASSPQGANGYTF. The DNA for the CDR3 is TGTGCCAGCAGCCCTCAGGGGGCGAATGGCTACACCTTC.